This TCR beta chain came from a study of blood T cell repertoires in COVID-19. On the study more broadly: T cells, B-cell-depleted T cells, or PBMCs supplied cDNA or gDNA.

Sequenced by immunoSEQ multiplex PCR; TCRdb stores in-frame clones only, minus some. The table records over 10,000 clones, around four fifths of them present only once. This CDR3 contains 15 residues. The V end was cut by 4 bases, the J end by 4 bases, with 14 bases between. Germline V CDR1 and CDR2: LNHDA, SQIVND (reference sequence). The specimen was peripheral blood. The chain carries TRBV19 and TRBJ2-1; unclear D gene. This receptor was taken from a woman of 80 years or more with acute or convalescent COVID-19. CDR3 protein: CASSTRQIVYNEQFF. Written as DNA, the CDR3 is TGTGCCAGTAGTACCCGTCAGATTGTGTACAATGAGCAGTTCTTC.